The next 22 T cell receptor beta chains were all read from a single sample in a study of cytomegalovirus exposure and HLA in healthy donors. It was with 60 Vbeta and 13 Jbeta primers that the PCR ran. Only in-frame clones appear in the TCRdb table, and some are missing; sequencing was by immunoSEQ multiplex PCR. The table records about 150,000 clones, nearly 80% of them present only once. Sequencing was carried out using PBMCs. These receptors originate from a male donor in good health and CMV-seronegative.

This chain links TRBV7-2 with TRBJ2-1; TRBD2 matches at 12 bases. CDR1 and CDR2 from the germline V gene are SGHTA and FQGNSA. This CDR3 is 16 amino acids long. The trim removed 2 bases at V and 7 bases at J, leaving 6 bases unmatched. The CDR3 here is CASSLQTSGGPNEQFF. CDR3 DNA: TGTGCCAGCAGCTTACAGACTAGCGGGGGCCCAAATGAGCAGTTCTTC.

The CDR3 DNA is TGTGCCAGCAGTTTATTAGGCAGGGCTAATCAGCCCCAGCATTTT. Protein: CASSLLGRANQPQHF. This sequence joins TRBV27 and TRBJ1-5; tentatively, D is TRBD1 (5 bases). The germline V and J ends were trimmed by 1 base and 4 bases, with 11 bases remaining between them. Germline V gene sequence: CDR1 MNHEY, CDR2 SMNVEV (reference sequence). CDR3 length: 15 amino acids.

This chain uses TRBV5-1 with TRBJ1-6, with a tentative D call TRBD1 (5 bases). The CDR3 contains 18 residues. Germline V CDR1 and CDR2: SGHRS, YFSETQ. Trimming took off 5 bases at V and 0 bases at J, with 18 bases between the two ends. The DNA of the CDR3 is TGCGCCAGCAGGCCGACAGAGTCAGATTTCTCCTATAATTCACCCCTCCACTTT. Protein: CASRPTESDFSYNSPLHF.

This chain links TRBV6-5 with TRBJ1-4, with 7 bases identical to TRBD1. Trimming removed 0 bases from V and 5 bases from J; junction bases left unmatched: 6. The V gene's germline CDR1 is MNHEY and CDR2 SVGAGI. The CDR3 totals 16 residues. The CDR3 reads CASSYSPGQLNEKLFF. DNA of the CDR3: TGTGCCAGCAGTTACTCCCCGGGACAGTTAAATGAAAAACTGTTTTTT.

The CDR3 DNA follows: TGTGCCAGCAGCGGAGCGGGGGGACCTTCCTCCTACGAGCAGTACTTC. Translated, it gives CASSGAGGPSSYEQYF. This chain joins TRBV5-4 and TRBJ2-7, with 9 bases lining up with TRBD2. With V trimmed by 4 bases and J by 0 bases, 8 bases remained unmatched. Germline assignment: CDR1 SGHNT and CDR2 YYREEE (reference sequence). There are 16 residues in the CDR3. The complete variable domain, with remaining parts taken from reference TRBV5-4 and TRBJ2-7, reads ETGVTQSPTHLIKTRGQQVTLRCSSQSGHNTVSWYQQALGQGPQFIFQYYREEENGRGNFPPRFSGLQFPNYSSELNVNALELDDSALYLCASSGAGGPSSYEQYFGPGTRLTVT.

The rearrangement uses TRBV18 and TRBJ2-2; 7 bases are shared with TRBD2. Trimming removed 1 base from V and 0 bases from J; junction bases left unmatched: 2. There are 16 residues in the CDR3. Germline CDR1 reads KGHSH; CDR2 reads LQKENI. CDR3: CASSPRRGANTGELFF. The CDR3 bases are TGTGCCAGCTCACCACGACGGGGGGCGAACACCGGGGAGCTGTTTTTT.

The J gene is TRBJ2-2, the V gene TRBV4-3; TRBD1 aligns across 7 bases. Trimming took 3 bases from V and 1 from J; bases not matched to a gene: 8. The germline V gene encodes CDR1 LGHNA and CDR2 YSLEER. The CDR3 sequence is 17 residues long. CDR3 region: CASSQENYRGNTGELFF. CDR3 coding DNA: TGCGCCAGCAGCCAGGAAAATTACAGGGGGAACACCGGGGAGCTGTTTTTT.

This chain joins TRBV27 and TRBJ2-7; D might be TRBD2 (6 bases). The V gene lost 4 bases and the J gene lost 2 bases, with 12 bases spanning the gap. CDR1 and CDR2 from the germline V gene are MNHEY and SMNVEV (reference sequence). The CDR3 sequence is 14 residues long. DNA of the CDR3: TGTGCCAGCAGTTCGAGCGGGTTACCCTACGAGCAGTACTTC. It specifies CASSSSGLPYEQYF.

The V call is TRBV9, the J call TRBJ1-1; D not resolved. This CDR3 has 12 residues. Looked up from germline, CDR1 is SGDLS and CDR2 is YYNGEE. Trimming shortened V by 6 bases and J by 0 bases, and 6 bases separated the two germline ends. The CDR3 sequence: CASTGMNTEAFF. CDR3 bases: TGTGCCAGCACGGGGATGAACACTGAAGCTTTCTTT.

The chain recombines TRBV28 with TRBJ2-1, with 8 positions matching TRBD1. This CDR3 region has 14 residues. Per the germline V gene, CDR1 is MDHEN and CDR2 is SYDVKM. Trimming at V came to 7 bases and at J to 7 bases, leaving 9 bases not matched to a gene. The CDR3 protein is CASIPGTGRNEQFF. CDR3 sequence (DNA): TGTGCCAGCATCCCCGGGACAGGAAGGAATGAGCAGTTCTTC. Variable domain in full (rest from reference TRBV28 and TRBJ2-1): DVKVTQSSRYLVKRTGEKVFLECVQDMDHENMFWYRQDPGLGLRLIYFSYDVKMKEKGDIPEGYSVSREKKERFSLILESASTNQTSMYLCASIPGTGRNEQFFGPGTRLTVL.

This clone was recorded a few times. The chain joins TRBV29-1 to TRBJ1-1; D is ambiguous. The CDR3 contains 12 residues. Germline CDR1 and CDR2: SQVTM and ANQGSEA. With 6 bases removed from V and 2 bases from J, the gap between germline ends came to 10 bases. CDR3 sequence reads: CSVKIQNTEAFF. The CDR3 DNA reads TGCAGCGTGAAGATACAAAACACTGAAGCTTTCTTT.

The V gene is TRBV9, the J gene TRBJ2-5; a possible D gene is TRBD1 (5 bases). V lost 0 bases and J lost 4, with 7 bases in between. Per germline, CDR1 SGDLS and CDR2 YYNGEE. CDR3 length equals 13 residues. This CDR3 reads CASSVAGSETQYF. Written as DNA, the CDR3 is TGTGCCAGCAGCGTAGCAGGGTCAGAGACCCAGTACTTC.

This clone was found a few times. This chain joins TRBV30 and TRBJ2-7; D unresolved. The V and J ends lost 0 bases and 3 bases respectively, with 9 bases between them. Germline V gene sequence: CDR1 GTSNPN, CDR2 SVGIG (reference sequence). This CDR3 is 13 amino acids long. The CDR3 region has the DNA TGTGCCTGGAGTGTGAACTACCTCTACGAGCAGTACTTC. It specifies CAWSVNYLYEQYF.

This clone was seen more than once but under ten times. The chain is built from TRBV5-1 and TRBJ2-7, with 7 nucleotides matching TRBD2. J lost 2 bases, V lost 3 bases, and 8 bases had no gene match. This CDR3 has 15 amino acids. CDR1 and CDR2 (germline): SGHRS, YFSETQ. The CDR3 reads CASSSGGGRAYEQYF. CDR3 sequence (DNA): TGCGCCAGCAGCTCTGGGGGAGGGCGAGCCTACGAGCAGTACTTC.

The gene calls are TRBV19 and TRBJ1-6, with D tentatively TRBD1 (6 bases). The CDR3 is made up of 14 amino acids. Germline lookup yields CDR1 LNHDA and CDR2 SQIVND (reference sequence). V lost 4 bases and J 8 bases, leaving 12 bases between the germline ends. The CDR3 DNA sequence: TGTGCCAGTAGTACACAGGGAGAAGATTCACCCCTCCACTTT. Protein product: CASSTQGEDSPLHF.

This clone has only one observation. This chain joins TRBV6-1 and TRBJ2-5, with TRBD2 matching 9 bases. Germline V lookup: CDR1 MNHNS, CDR2 SASEGT. The CDR3 covers 18 residues. J lost 5 bases, V lost 1 base, and 14 bases had no gene match. CDR3 amino acids: CASSEVGRSGGHRETQYF. The CDR3 DNA reads TGTGCCAGCAGTGAAGTTGGCAGGAGCGGGGGGCATCGGGAGACCCAGTACTTC.

The rearrangement links TRBV2 to TRBJ1-5, with TRBD1 matching over 10 bases. Trimming removed 11 bases from V and 3 bases from J; junction bases left unmatched: 4. The CDR3 is 13 amino acids. Germline V gives CDR1 SNHLY, CDR2 FYNNEI. In nucleotides, the CDR3 is TGTGCCGGAGGACAGGGGGACAATCAGCCCCAGCATTTT. This translates into CAGGQGDNQPQHF.

The chain uses TRBV9 and TRBJ2-1, with 10 bases fitting TRBD2. The germline gives CDR1 SGDLS, CDR2 YYNGEE. The CDR3 has 14 amino acids. V lost 3 bases, J lost 10 bases, and 7 bases stayed unmatched. The CDR3 sequence: CASSERGGTREQFF. The CDR3 nucleotides read TGTGCCAGCAGCGAGCGGGGGGGGACTCGGGAGCAGTTCTTC.

This clone was recorded a few times. This chain connects TRBV5-6 to TRBJ1-5, with D possibly being TRBD1 (6 bases). CDR3 size: 14 residues. Looked up from germline, CDR1 is SGHDT and CDR2 is YYEEEE. The V end lost 1 base, the J end lost 7 bases, and 12 bases lay between the germline ends. The CDR3 sequence: CASSLWAGEQPQHF. DNA of the CDR3: TGTGCCAGCAGCTTGTGGGCAGGGGAACAGCCCCAGCATTTT.

The rearrangement uses TRBV5-1 and TRBJ2-3, with D maybe TRBD1 (5 bases). CDR3 length: 15 residues. V was pared by 0 bases and J by 1 base, with 9 bases between. From germline, CDR1 is SGHRS and CDR2 YFSETQ. The CDR3 DNA reads as TGCGCCAGCAGCTTGGAGATGACAGGCACAGATACGCAGTATTTT. This gives the protein CASSLEMTGTDTQYF. The full variable domain, completed using reference TRBV5-1 and TRBJ2-3, is KAGVTQTPRYLIKTRGQQVTLSCSPISGHRSVSWYQQTPGQGLQFLFEYFSETQRNKGNFPGRFSGRQFSNSRSEMNVSTLELGDSALYLCASSLEMTGTDTQYFGPGTRLTVL.

The genes are TRBV7-9 and TRBJ2-1; the match to TRBD2 covers 8 bases. The J segment lost 10 bases and the V segment lost 2 bases, leaving 7 bases of the junction unmatched. The CDR3 sequence is 14 residues long. The germline V gene encodes CDR1 SEHNR and CDR2 FQNEAQ (reference sequence). The CDR3 DNA reads TGTGCCAGCAGCTTACTGAGCGGGGGCTCGGAGCAGTTCTTC. Protein product: CASSLLSGGSEQFF. Variable domain in full (rest from reference TRBV7-9 and TRBJ2-1): DTGVSQNPRHKITKRGQNVTFRCDPISEHNRLYWYRQTLGQGPEFLTYFQNEAQLEKSRLLSDRFSAERPKGSFSTLEIQRTEQGDSAMYLCASSLLSGGSEQFFGPGTRLTVL.

The chain joins TRBV6-4 to TRBJ2-3; 12 bases agree with TRBD2. Germline CDR1 and CDR2: MRHNA and SNTAGT. Trimming cost V 6 bases and J 1 base; bases outside gene matches: 2. This CDR3 comprises 15 residues. The CDR3 sequence is CASSRTSGGTDTQYF. The CDR3 bases are TGTGCCAGCAGCCGGACTAGCGGGGGCACAGATACGCAGTATTTT.